This T cell receptor (beta chain) was observed in a study of CD8+ T cells in alopecia areata. At the level of the study: Treated individuals took tofacitinib by mouth, 5 to 10 mg twice daily. Study results and limitations: Greater clonality was observed in lesional scalp samples, especially alopecia totalis/universalis, versus normal scalp.

Obtained from alopecia areata patients were lesional scalp punch biopsies along with peripheral blood. Sorting of CD4+ and CD8+ T cells was performed on PBMCs. RNA extraction was followed by reverse transcription into cDNA, which acted as the sequencing template. Profiled with immunoSEQ multiplex PCR; TCRdb holds only in-frame clones, not every one. Of 140,000 to 150,000 clones in the sample, approximately 50% were seen once. Comment on this clone: Its matching antigen is unknown.

Per germline, CDR1 GTSNPN and CDR2 SVGIG (reference sequence). The CDR3 length is 15 residues. V was clipped by 0 bases and J by 4 bases, with 15 bases between them. This TCR came from a human donor with alopecia areata. This chain uses TRBV30 with TRBJ1-2, with D perhaps TRBD1 (5 bases). The sequencing here drew on CD4+ T cells sorted from blood, taken at week 0. As DNA, the CDR3 is TGTGCCTGGAGTGTACCCAGGGCCTCGGGCTATGGCTACACCTTC. This codes for CAWSVPRASGYGYTF.